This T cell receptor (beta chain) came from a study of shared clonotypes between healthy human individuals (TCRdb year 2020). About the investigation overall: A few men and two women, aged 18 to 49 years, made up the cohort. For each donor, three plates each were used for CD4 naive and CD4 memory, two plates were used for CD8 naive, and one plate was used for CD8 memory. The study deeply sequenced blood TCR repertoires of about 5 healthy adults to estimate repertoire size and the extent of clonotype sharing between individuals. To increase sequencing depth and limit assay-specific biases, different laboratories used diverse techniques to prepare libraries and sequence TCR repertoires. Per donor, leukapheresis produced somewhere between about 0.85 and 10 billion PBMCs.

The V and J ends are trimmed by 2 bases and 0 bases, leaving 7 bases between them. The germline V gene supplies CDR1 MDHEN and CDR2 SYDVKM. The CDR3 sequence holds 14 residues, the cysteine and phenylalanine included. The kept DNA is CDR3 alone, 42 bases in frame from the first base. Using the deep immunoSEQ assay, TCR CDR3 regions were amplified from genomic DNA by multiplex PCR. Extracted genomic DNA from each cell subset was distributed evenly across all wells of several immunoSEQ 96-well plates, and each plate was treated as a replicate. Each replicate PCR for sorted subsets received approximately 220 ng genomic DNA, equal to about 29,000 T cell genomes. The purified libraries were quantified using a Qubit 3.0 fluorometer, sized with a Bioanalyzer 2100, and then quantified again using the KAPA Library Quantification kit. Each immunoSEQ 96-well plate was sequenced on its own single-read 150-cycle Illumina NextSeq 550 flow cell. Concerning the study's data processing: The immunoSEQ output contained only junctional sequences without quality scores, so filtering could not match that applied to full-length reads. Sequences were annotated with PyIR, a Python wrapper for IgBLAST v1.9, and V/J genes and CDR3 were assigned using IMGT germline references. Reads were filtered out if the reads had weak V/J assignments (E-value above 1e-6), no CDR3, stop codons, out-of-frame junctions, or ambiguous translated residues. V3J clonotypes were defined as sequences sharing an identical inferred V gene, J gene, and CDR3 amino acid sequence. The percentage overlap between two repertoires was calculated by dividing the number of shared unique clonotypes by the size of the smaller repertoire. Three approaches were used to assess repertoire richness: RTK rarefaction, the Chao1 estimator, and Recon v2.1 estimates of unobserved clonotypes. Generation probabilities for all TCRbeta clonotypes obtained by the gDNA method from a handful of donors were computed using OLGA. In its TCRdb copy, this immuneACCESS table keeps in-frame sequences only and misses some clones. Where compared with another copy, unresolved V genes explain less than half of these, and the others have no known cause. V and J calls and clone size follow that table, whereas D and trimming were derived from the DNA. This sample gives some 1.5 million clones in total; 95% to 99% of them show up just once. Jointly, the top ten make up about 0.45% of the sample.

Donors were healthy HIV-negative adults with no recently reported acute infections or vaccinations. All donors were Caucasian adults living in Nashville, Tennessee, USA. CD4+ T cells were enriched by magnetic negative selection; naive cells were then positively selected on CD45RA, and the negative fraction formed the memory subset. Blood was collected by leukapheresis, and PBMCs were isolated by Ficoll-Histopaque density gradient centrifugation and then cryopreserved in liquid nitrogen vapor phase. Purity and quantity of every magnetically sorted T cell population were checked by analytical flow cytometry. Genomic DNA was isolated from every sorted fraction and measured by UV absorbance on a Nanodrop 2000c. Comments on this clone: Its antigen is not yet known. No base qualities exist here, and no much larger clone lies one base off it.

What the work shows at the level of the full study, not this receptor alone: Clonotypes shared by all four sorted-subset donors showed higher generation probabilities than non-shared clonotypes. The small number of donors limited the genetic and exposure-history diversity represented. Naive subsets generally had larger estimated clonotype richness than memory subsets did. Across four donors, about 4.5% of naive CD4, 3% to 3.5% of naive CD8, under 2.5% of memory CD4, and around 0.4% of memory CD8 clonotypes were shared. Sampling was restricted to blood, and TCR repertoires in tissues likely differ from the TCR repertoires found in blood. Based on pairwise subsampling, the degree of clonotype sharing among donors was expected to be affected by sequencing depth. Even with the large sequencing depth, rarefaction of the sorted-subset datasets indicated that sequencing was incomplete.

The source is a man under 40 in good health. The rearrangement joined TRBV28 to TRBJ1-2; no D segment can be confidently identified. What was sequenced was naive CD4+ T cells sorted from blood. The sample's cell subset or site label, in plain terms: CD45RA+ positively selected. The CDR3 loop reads CASSLPPANYGYTF. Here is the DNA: TGTGCCAGCAGTTTACCCCCAGCTAACTATGGCTACACCTTC.